One sample yielded the 18 T cell receptor beta chains listed below, sequenced in a study of breast tumors, draining lymph nodes, adjacent tissues. Each CDR3 protein is one row after TCRdb ran MiXCR on the multiplex PCR reads. The sample yields roughly 110,000 distinct CDR3 sequences, less than 40% seen once. Breast cancer patients provided tissue from their axillary draining lymph nodes. Sequencing was done on a sample of axillary lymph node tissue. These receptors all come from a female donor with breast cancer. Some clones in this sample may be carry-over from other donors' samples.

A word on this clonotype: This could be a read error, since a much larger clone is one nucleotide away. The gene calls are TRBV27 and TRBJ1-2; D is undetermined. The CDR3 is 15 residues long. Looked up from germline, CDR1 is MNHEY and CDR2 is SMNVEV (reference sequence). The CDR3 region has the DNA TGTCCCAGCAGTTTATCCCCGGGAGGGAACTATGGCTACACCTTC. Encoded protein: CPSSLSPGGNYGYTF.

This clonotype was recorded many times. This chain connects TRBV7-3 to TRBJ2-4, with D maybe TRBD2 (5 bases). Trimming took off 2 bases at V and 8 bases at J, with 10 bases between the two ends. Looked up from germline, CDR1 is SGHTA and CDR2 is FQGTGA. The CDR3 spans 13 residues. The CDR3 spells CASSLSGLDIQYF. CDR3 bases: TGTGCCAGCAGCTTATCCGGACTTGACATTCAGTACTTC.

This clonotype showed up many times. A much larger clone lies a single base off, so this may be a read error. The gene calls are TRBV20-1 and TRBJ2-7; the D is unclear. Looked up from germline, CDR1 is DFQATT and CDR2 is SNEGSKA (reference sequence). The germline V and J ends were trimmed by 6 bases and 6 bases, with 21 bases remaining between them. The CDR3 consists of 14 residues. CDR3 DNA sequence: TGCAGTGCCCCCGTGGTCGGAGACAAATCCGAGCAGTACTTC. It codes for CSAPVVGDKSEQYF.

This clonotype was found many times. The rearrangement links TRBV5-1 to TRBJ2-7; D unclear. Trimming cost V 1 base and J 0 bases, with 11 bases left between them. This CDR3 comprises 15 residues. CDR1 and CDR2 from the germline V gene are SGHRS and YFSETQ. The DNA of the CDR3 is TGCGCCAGCAGCTTGATCCCAGGAAACTCCTACGAGCAGTACTTC. Translated, it gives CASSLIPGNSYEQYF.

This clonotype showed up many times. The gene calls are TRBV9 and TRBJ2-3; D perhaps matches TRBD2 (7 bases). CDR3 length: 18 amino acids. The germline CDR1 and CDR2 sequences are SGDLS and YYNGEE. V was shortened by 2 bases and J by 6 bases, with 25 bases between the two germline ends. CDR3 in amino acids: CASSVGPGLAGAWDTQYF. The CDR3 coding sequence is TGTGCCAGCAGCGTTGGACCAGGGTTGGCGGGGGCCTGGGATACGCAGTATTTT.

In its sample, this clonotype was seen many times. This rearrangement joins TRBV20-1 to TRBJ2-1; 13 bases are a match to TRBD2. Germline CDR1 and CDR2: DFQATT and SNEGSKA (reference sequence). The J segment lost 2 bases and the V segment lost 4 bases, leaving 5 bases of the junction unmatched. The CDR3 is 16 amino acids. The CDR3 protein is CSAISGTSGTYNEQFF. The CDR3 DNA follows: TGCAGTGCTATCTCGGGGACTAGCGGGACCTACAATGAGCAGTTCTTC.

This chain uses TRBV29-1 with TRBJ2-1, with D tentatively TRBD1 (6 bases). This CDR3 comprises 13 residues. Looked up from germline, CDR1 is SQVTM and CDR2 is ANQGSEA. The V gene lost 3 bases and the J gene lost 6 bases, with 12 bases spanning the gap. This CDR3 reads CSVDVGAGNEQFF. The CDR3 DNA is TGCAGCGTTGACGTGGGGGCAGGCAATGAGCAGTTCTTC.

The sample holds many counts of this clonotype. This chain links TRBV5-1 with TRBJ1-2; 7 bases are shared with TRBD1. Germline lookup yields CDR1 SGHRS and CDR2 YFSETQ. V dropped 0 bases and J dropped 3; count of bases not matched to a gene: 5. The CDR3 totals 15 residues. The CDR3 region has the DNA TGCGCCAGCAGCTTGGAAGGGGGCCGGTACTATGGCTACACCTTC. Translated, it gives CASSLEGGRYYGYTF.

This clonotype was counted at least ten times. The rearrangement uses TRBV5-4 and TRBJ2-3; TRBD2 aligns across 10 bases. The CDR3 contains 16 residues. The germline CDR1 and CDR2 sequences are SGHNT and YYREEE (reference sequence). V was clipped by 3 bases and J by 4 bases; unmatched bases: 8. DNA for the CDR3: TGTGCCAGCAGCTCCTCTAGCGGGAGTTCCCCAGATACGCAGTATTTT. This encodes CASSSSSGSSPDTQYF.

Many counts were recorded for this clonotype. The CDR3 reads CASSLAPPGSGYTF. CDR3 coding DNA: TGTGCCAGCAGCTTGGCCCCCCCGGGTTCTGGCTACACCTTC. The rearrangement links TRBV5-5 to TRBJ1-2; D is ambiguous. There are 14 residues in the CDR3. V lost 0 bases and J 7 bases, leaving 13 bases between the germline ends. Germline CDR1 reads SGHKS; CDR2 reads YYEKEE (reference sequence).

There are many counts of this clonotype. The V and J genes are TRBV9 and TRBJ1-3; D gene uncertain. CDR1 and CDR2 (germline): SGDLS, YYNGEE. The CDR3 is 15 amino acids. V was pared by 3 bases and J by 4 bases, with 14 bases between. Here the CDR3 DNA reads TGTGCCAGCAGCGCTCACTGGTCTGCCGGAAACACCATATATTTT. Encoded protein: CASSAHWSAGNTIYF.

The J gene is TRBJ1-6, the V gene TRBV2; 7 positions match TRBD1. The germline V gene has CDR1 SNHLY and CDR2 FYNNEI. V gave up 6 bases and J gave up 0 bases; unmatched junction bases: 11. CDR3 length equals 18 residues. This CDR3 is CASSLGQSHSSYNSPLHF. DNA of the CDR3: TGTGCCAGCAGCCTGGGACAGTCACACAGCTCCTATAATTCACCCCTCCACTTT.

This clonotype was detected ten times or more. The chain joins TRBV6-6 to TRBJ2-3; 9 nucleotides agree with TRBD2. Trimming took 6 bases from V and 4 from J; bases not matched to a gene: 5. CDR3 length: 14 residues. In germline, CDR1 is MNHNY, CDR2 SVGAGI (reference sequence). CDR3 DNA: TGTGCCAGCAGACTTAGCGGGGGATCAGATACGCAGTATTTT. This translates into CASRLSGGSDTQYF.

This clonotype has only a few counts. This could be a read error, since a much larger clone is one nucleotide away. V and J are TRBV11-2 and TRBJ2-7; D perhaps matches TRBD2 (6 bases). Deletions cut 0 bases from V and 2 bases from J, with 8 bases between. CDR1 is SGHAT and CDR2 is FQNNGV in the germline V gene. This CDR3 comprises 14 residues. This chain's CDR3 is CASSLEWGAYEQYF. The CDR3 DNA sequence: TGTGCCAGCAGCTTAGAGTGGGGGGCCTACGAGCAGTACTTC.

V usage is TRBV5-1 and J usage is TRBJ1-6; D unresolved. The CDR3 is 16 residues long. Germline CDR1 SGHRS, CDR2 YFSETQ. Trimming removed 3 bases at V and 5 bases at J, with 15 bases between. DNA for the CDR3: TGCGCCAGCAGCTCAGGTACTAGCGCAGATAATTCACCCCTCCACTTT. Encoded protein: CASSSGTSADNSPLHF.

This clonotype was recorded many times. The rearrangement links TRBV24-1 to TRBJ2-3; the match to TRBD2 covers 7 bases. The CDR3 runs 16 residues. CDR1 and CDR2 (germline): KGHDR, SFDVKD. V shed 4 bases and J 4 bases; nucleotides not matched to a gene: 10. CDR3 residues: CATSDLGLEGADTQYF. In DNA, the CDR3 is TGTGCCACCAGTGACCTTGGACTAGAAGGTGCAGATACGCAGTATTTT.

This clonotype was seen at least ten times. The chain links TRBV13 to TRBJ2-1; 8 bases align to TRBD1. Germline assignment: CDR1 PRHDT and CDR2 FYEKMQ (reference sequence). V was clipped by 8 bases and J by 6 bases; unmatched bases: 9. This CDR3 contains 14 residues. The CDR3, as DNA: TGTGCCAGCGGGGAGCCAGGGGGCCGCAATGAGCAGTTCTTC. Translating gives CASGEPGGRNEQFF.

The genes are TRBV11-1 and TRBJ2-5; TRBD1 agrees at 10 bases. This CDR3 is 16 amino acids long. Germline assignment: CDR1 SGHAT and CDR2 FQDESV (reference sequence). The V and J ends lost 5 bases and 2 bases, in that order; junction bases with no gene match: 8. The CDR3 sequence: CASSPATGGNQETQYF. In nucleotides, the CDR3 is TGTGCCAGCAGCCCCGCGACAGGGGGCAATCAAGAGACCCAGTACTTC.